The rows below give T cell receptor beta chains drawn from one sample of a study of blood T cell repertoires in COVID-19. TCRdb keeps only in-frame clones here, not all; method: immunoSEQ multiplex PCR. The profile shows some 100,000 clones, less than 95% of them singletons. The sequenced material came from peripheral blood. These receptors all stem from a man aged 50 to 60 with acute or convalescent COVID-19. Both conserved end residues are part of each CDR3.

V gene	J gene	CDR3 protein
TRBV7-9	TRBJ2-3	CASSLIAGGADTQYF
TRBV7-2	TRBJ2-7	CASSSPFTSGRALSYEQYF
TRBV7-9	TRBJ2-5	CASSSTGIQETQYF
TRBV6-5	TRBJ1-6	CASSTDMSGSSPLHF
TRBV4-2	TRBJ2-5	CASSLRPGETQYF
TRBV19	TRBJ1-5	CASAGLSGGNQPQHF
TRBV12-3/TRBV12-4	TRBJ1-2	CASSLLRFGYTF
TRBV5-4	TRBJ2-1	CASSLAGQGDEQFF
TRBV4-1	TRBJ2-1	CASSQGTEDYNEQFF
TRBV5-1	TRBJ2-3	CASSVRGADTDTQYF
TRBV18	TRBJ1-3	CASSPLEALSGNTIYF
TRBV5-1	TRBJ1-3	CASSGGTSGNTIYF
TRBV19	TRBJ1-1	CASSIAPGGNTEAFF
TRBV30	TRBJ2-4	CAWSVPGGYIQYF
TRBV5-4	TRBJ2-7	CASSIGQGEAQYF
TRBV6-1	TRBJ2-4	CASSENLGQGAKNIQYF
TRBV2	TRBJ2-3	CASSVRTGNTQYF
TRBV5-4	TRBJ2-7	CASSLKGGHEQYF
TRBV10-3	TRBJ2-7	CAISESWGDFSDEQYF
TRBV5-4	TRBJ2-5	CASSTDRARAGTQYF
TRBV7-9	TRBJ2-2	CASSLFPSGRPSGTGELFF
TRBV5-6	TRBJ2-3	CASSQQGVGTDTQYF
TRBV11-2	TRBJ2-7	CASSFGTGDYEQYF
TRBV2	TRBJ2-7	CASGDGLAGHEQYF
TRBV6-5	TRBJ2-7	CASIRDRVQTYEQYF
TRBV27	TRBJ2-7	CASSFRNRPSYEQYF
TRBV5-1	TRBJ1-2	CASSSEVQGTYGYTF
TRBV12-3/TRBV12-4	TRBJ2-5	CASSPTQETQYF
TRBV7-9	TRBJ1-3	CASSSPDSGNTIYF
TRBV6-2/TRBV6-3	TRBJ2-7	CASSIVGNEQYF
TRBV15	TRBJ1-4	CATSRDLQGASEKLFF
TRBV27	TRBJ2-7	CASGLYEQYF
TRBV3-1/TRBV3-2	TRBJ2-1	CASSHPGLRYNEQFF
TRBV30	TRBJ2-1	CAFDWGILAGINEQFF
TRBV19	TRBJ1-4	CASSMLDRAAEKLFF
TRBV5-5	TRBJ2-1	CASSYSGSSYNEQFF
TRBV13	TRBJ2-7	CASSLGVGSGNYEQYF
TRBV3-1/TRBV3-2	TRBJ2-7	CASSQDPLTAYEQYF
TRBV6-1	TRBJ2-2	CASTVRDSTGELFF
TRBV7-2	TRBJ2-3	CASSSGTRGPDTQYF
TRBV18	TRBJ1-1	CASSPFGLRTGRNTEAFF
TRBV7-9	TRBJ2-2	CASSPGTQNMNTGELFF
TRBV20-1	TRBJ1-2	CSAGDRVGGYTF
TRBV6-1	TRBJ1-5	CASSEPGQGYNQPQHF
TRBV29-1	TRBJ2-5	CSVTRETQYF
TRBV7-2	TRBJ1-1	CASSVGTGFEAFF
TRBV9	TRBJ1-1	CASSARTGGDQAFF
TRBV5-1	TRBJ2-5	CASSLGLAGGQETQYF
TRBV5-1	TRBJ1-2	CASSLMSQGGHDTF